What follows describes a single T cell receptor (beta chain). Its antigen is undetermined. The CDR3 consists of 16 residues. Unmatched junction bases numbered 7, after V lost 2 bases and J lost 1 base. Germline values: CDR1 SGHVS, CDR2 FQNEAQ. TCRdb's table, derived via immunoSEQ multiplex PCR, lists solely in-frame clones and lacks some. The sample carries about 15,000 clones, 80% to 90% recorded once. This record belongs to a study of pediatric ulcerative colitis. Whole-study findings and limits: A couple of rectal CDR3 clonotypes occurred in all ulcerative colitis patients.

This clonotype was obtained from a boy younger than 18 with moderate ulcerative colitis. Sequences were obtained from blood. The V and J genes are TRBV7-8 and TRBJ2-5, with TRBD2 matching 7 bases. The CDR3 reads CASSLWGGEIQETQYF. Written as DNA, the CDR3 is TGTGCCAGCAGCTTATGGGGGGGGGAAATCCAAGAGACCCAGTACTTC.